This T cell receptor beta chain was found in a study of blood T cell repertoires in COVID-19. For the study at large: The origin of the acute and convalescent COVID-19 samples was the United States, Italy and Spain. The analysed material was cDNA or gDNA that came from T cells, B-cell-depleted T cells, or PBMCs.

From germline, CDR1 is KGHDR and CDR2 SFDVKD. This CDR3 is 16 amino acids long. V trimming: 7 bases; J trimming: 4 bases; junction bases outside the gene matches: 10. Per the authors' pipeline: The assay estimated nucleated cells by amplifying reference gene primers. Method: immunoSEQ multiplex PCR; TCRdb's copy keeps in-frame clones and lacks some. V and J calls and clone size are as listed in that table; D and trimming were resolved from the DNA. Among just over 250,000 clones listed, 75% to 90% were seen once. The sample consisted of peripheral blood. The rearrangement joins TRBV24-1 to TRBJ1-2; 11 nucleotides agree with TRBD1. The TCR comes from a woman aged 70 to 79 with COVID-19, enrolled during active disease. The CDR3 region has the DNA TGTGCCACCAGCAGCTCCGGGACAGGGGGTTCCTATGGCTACACCTTC. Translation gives CATSSSGTGGSYGYTF.